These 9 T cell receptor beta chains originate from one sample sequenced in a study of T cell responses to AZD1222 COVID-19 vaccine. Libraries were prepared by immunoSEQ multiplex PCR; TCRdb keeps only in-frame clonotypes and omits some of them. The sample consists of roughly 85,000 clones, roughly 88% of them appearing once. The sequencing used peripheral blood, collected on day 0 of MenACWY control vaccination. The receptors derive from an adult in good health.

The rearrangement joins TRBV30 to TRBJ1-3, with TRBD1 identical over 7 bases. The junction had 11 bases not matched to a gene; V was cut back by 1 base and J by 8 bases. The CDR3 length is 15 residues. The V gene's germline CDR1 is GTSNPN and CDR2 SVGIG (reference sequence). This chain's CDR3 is CAWSAPGTVGHTIYF. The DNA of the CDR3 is TGTGCCTGGAGTGCCCCGGGGACAGTTGGGCACACCATATATTTT.

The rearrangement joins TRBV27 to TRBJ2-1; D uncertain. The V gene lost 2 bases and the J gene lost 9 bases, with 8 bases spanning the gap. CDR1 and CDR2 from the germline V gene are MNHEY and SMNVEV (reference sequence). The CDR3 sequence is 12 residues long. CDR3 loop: CASSLGGAEQFF. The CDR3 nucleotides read TGTGCCAGCAGTTTAGGCGGAGCTGAGCAGTTCTTC.

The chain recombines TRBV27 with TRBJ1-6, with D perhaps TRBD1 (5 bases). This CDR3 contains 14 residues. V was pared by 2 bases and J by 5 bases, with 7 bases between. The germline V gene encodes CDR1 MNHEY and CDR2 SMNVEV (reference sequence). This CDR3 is CASSLRGNNSPLHF. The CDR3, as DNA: TGTGCCAGCAGTTTACGGGGGAATAATTCACCCCTCCACTTT.

The CDR3 sequence: CASSLVPRAAGNTIYF. For the CDR3, the DNA is TGTGCCAGCAGCTTAGTACCCAGGGCGGCAGGAAACACCATATATTTT. The chain uses TRBV7-2 and TRBJ1-3; D is possibly TRBD1 (5 bases). CDR1 SGHTA and CDR2 FQGNSA come from the germline V gene. The CDR3 is 16 residues long. V was clipped by 1 base and J by 4 bases, with 14 bases between them. The full variable domain, its missing parts supplied by reference TRBV7-2 and TRBJ1-3, is GAGVSQSPSNKVTEKGKDVELRCDPISGHTALYWYRQSLGQGLEFLIYFQGNSAPDKSGLPSDRFSAERTGGSVSTLTIQRTQQEDSAVYLCASSLVPRAAGNTIYFGEGSWLTVV.

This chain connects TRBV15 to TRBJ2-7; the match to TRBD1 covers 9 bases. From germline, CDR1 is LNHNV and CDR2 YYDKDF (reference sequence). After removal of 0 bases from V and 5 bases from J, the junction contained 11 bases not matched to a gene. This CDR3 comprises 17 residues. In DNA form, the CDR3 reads TGTGCCACCAGCAGAGATGTAAAGGGACAGGGAATTCACGAGCAGTACTTC. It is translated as CATSRDVKGQGIHEQYF. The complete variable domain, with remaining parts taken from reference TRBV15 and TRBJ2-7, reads DAMVIQNPRYQVTQFGKPVTLSCSQTLNHNVMYWYQQKSSQAPKLLFHYYDKDFNNEADTPDNFQSRRPNTSFCFLDIRSPGLGDTAMYLCATSRDVKGQGIHEQYFGPGTRLTVT.

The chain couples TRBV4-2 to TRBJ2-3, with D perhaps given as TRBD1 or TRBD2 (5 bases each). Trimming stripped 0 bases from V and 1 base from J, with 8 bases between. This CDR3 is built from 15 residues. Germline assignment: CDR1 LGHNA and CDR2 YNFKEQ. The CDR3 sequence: CASSQDGDGTDTQYF. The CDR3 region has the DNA TGTGCCAGCAGCCAAGATGGGGACGGCACAGATACGCAGTATTTT.

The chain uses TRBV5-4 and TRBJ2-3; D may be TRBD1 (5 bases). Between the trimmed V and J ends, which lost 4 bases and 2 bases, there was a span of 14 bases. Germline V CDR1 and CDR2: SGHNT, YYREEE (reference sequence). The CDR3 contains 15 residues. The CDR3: CASSERQYNTDTQYF. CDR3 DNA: TGTGCCAGCAGCGAGAGACAGTACAACACAGATACGCAGTATTTT.

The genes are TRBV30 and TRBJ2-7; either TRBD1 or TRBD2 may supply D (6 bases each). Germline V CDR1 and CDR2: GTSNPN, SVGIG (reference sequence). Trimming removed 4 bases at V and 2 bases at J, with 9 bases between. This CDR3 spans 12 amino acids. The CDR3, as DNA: TGTGCCTGGATGGGGGGCCCCTACGAGCAGTACTTC. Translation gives CAWMGGPYEQYF.

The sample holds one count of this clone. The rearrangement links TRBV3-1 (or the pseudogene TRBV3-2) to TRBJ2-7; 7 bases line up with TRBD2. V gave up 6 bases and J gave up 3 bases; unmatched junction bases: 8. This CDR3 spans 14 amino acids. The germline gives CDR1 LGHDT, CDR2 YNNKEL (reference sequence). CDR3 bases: TGTGCCAGCAGACCCCGTGGGGGGGACTACGAGCAGTACTTC. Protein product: CASRPRGGDYEQYF.